This TCR beta chain was obtained from a study of response to subunit inactivated influenza vaccine. TCRdb used MiXCR to reprocess the RT-PCR reads, holding one entry per CDR3 protein. The sample lists about 700,000 distinct CDR3 sequences, 15% to 18% occurring once. The V gene's germline CDR1 is SGHDT and CDR2 YYEEEE. The CDR3 is made up of 15 amino acids. Between the trimmed V and J ends, which lost 2 bases and 3 bases, there was a span of 9 bases. This clonotype was counted a few times. What it recognizes is unknown. Findings and limits, study-wide: The authors proposed limited new T cell recruitment per seasonal influenza vaccination.

The sequenced sample was PBMCs from blood, obtained less than 13 days after vaccination. V gene TRBV5-6 combines with J gene TRBJ2-6; D is unclear. The source is a man aged 50-60 years who received an inactivated influenza vaccine. The CDR3 DNA is TGTGCCAGCAGCTTTGACGTGGTTGGGGCCAACGTCCTGACTTTC. It specifies CASSFDVVGANVLTF.